A single sample gave rise to the 19 T cell receptor beta chains below, sequenced in a study of OX40 agonist ivuxolimab in advanced cancers. The method was immunoSEQ multiplex PCR; TCRdb's version includes in-frame clones alone and lacks a portion of them. The table lists approximately 84,000 clones, about 80% of them singletons. The source was CD4+ or CD8+ T cells sorted from blood, collected in a trial of the OX40 agonist ivuxolimab. These receptors all stem from an adult with an advanced solid tumor such as melanoma, head and neck, liver or kidney cancer.

The J gene is TRBJ2-1, the V gene TRBV5-1, with 9 bases that match TRBD1. Germline CDR1 reads SGHRS; CDR2 reads YFSETQ. V was pared by 2 bases and J by 7 bases, with 10 bases of the junction left unmatched. The CDR3 is 16 amino acids. The CDR3 DNA reads TGCGCCAGCAGCTTATCTACAGGGGGCATTCAGAATGAGCAGTTCTTC. This translates into CASSLSTGGIQNEQFF.

The rearrangement links TRBV7-3 to TRBJ2-6, with 10 bases lining up with TRBD1. V gave up 5 bases and J gave up 1 base; unmatched junction bases: 8. Germline CDR1 SGHTA, CDR2 FQGTGA. The CDR3 has 18 amino acids. Written as DNA, the CDR3 is TGTGCCAGCAGCCCTCGGACAGGGGGGGAATCTGGGGCCAACGTCCTGACTTTC. This sequence encodes CASSPRTGGESGANVLTF.

The chain couples TRBV6-6 to TRBJ2-3, with 7 bases aligning to TRBD2. V was clipped by 4 bases and J by 2 bases; unmatched bases: 6. The germline gives CDR1 MNHNY, CDR2 SVGAGI (reference sequence). The CDR3 consists of 15 residues. The CDR3 here is CASSSSGEYTDTQYF. CDR3 DNA sequence: TGTGCCAGCAGTTCGAGCGGGGAGTACACAGATACGCAGTATTTT.

The chain employs TRBV5-4 and TRBJ1-6, with TRBD1 matching 8 bases. V trimming: 4 bases; J trimming: 9 bases; junction bases outside the gene matches: 6. The CDR3 length is 14 residues. Germline loops: CDR1 SGHNT, CDR2 YYREEE (reference sequence). CDR3 DNA sequence: TGTGCCAGCAGCGCCGGACAGGGAGTTTCACCCCTCCACTTT. This gives the protein CASSAGQGVSPLHF.

The V call is TRBV11-2, the J call TRBJ1-1, with 8 bases lining up with TRBD1. The CDR3 spans 15 residues. CDR1 is SGHAT, CDR2 FQNNGV, per germline. The trim removed 5 bases at V and 3 bases at J, leaving 8 bases unmatched. The CDR3 sequence is CASSLMTGADTEAFF. The CDR3 region has the DNA TGTGCCAGCAGCCTGATGACAGGGGCGGACACTGAAGCTTTCTTT.

The V and J genes are TRBV28 and TRBJ1-1; D call uncertain. This CDR3 is built from 15 residues. CDR1 is MDHEN and CDR2 is SYDVKM in the germline V gene. V dropped 1 base and J dropped 2 bases, with 11 bases sitting between them. Here the CDR3 reads CASSLYQVTNTEAFF. The CDR3 DNA follows: TGTGCCAGCAGTTTATACCAGGTAACAAACACTGAAGCTTTCTTT.

The chain employs TRBV19 and TRBJ1-5; a weak D match, TRBD1 (6 bases). Germline V lookup: CDR1 LNHDA, CDR2 SQIVND (reference sequence). This CDR3 region has 16 residues. V was pared by 9 bases and J by 0 bases, with 18 bases between. CDR3 region: CARGQIPPYSNQPQHF. The CDR3 region has the DNA TGTGCCAGAGGACAGATCCCTCCTTATAGCAATCAGCCCCAGCATTTT.

V usage is TRBV2 and J usage is TRBJ1-2; TRBD1 matches at 8 bases. The CDR3 is made up of 16 amino acids. CDR1 and CDR2 (germline): SNHLY, FYNNEI. V shed 4 bases and J 2 bases; nucleotides not matched to a gene: 9. In DNA, the CDR3 is TGTGCCAGCAGTGCCCGACAGGGGACGGTAAACTATGGCTACACCTTC. Amino acid sequence: CASSARQGTVNYGYTF.

The rearrangement joins TRBV19 to TRBJ2-3; TRBD2 agrees at 8 bases. The CDR3 extends over 15 amino acids. V shed 10 bases, J shed 0 bases, and the junction held 9 bases outside the gene matches. Germline CDR1 reads LNHDA; CDR2 reads SQIVND (reference sequence). The chain's CDR3 is CATAPLAESTDTQYF. The DNA of the CDR3 is TGTGCCACCGCTCCACTAGCGGAAAGCACAGATACGCAGTATTTT. Full variable domain (rest looked up from reference TRBV19 and TRBJ2-3): DGGITQSPKYLFRKEGQNVTLSCEQNLNHDAMYWYRQDPGQGLRLIYYSQIVNDFQKGDIAEGYSVSREKKESFPLTVTSAQKNPTAFYLCATAPLAESTDTQYFGPGTRLTVL.

The rearrangement uses TRBV6-1 and TRBJ1-1, with D tentatively TRBD1 (6 bases). This CDR3 comprises 15 residues. The V gene lost 8 bases and the J gene lost 0 bases, with 16 bases spanning the gap. In germline, CDR1 is MNHNS, CDR2 SASEGT. CDR3 sequence reads: CASSPRGGMNTEAFF. CDR3 nucleotides: TGTGCCAGCTCCCCAAGGGGGGGGATGAACACTGAAGCTTTCTTT.

The V and J genes are TRBV4-2 and TRBJ1-2, with TRBD1 as a possible D gene (6 bases). The CDR3 loop spans 15 amino acids. Germline loops: CDR1 LGHNA, CDR2 YNFKEQ. V was shortened by 0 bases and J by 3 bases, with 11 bases between the two germline ends. Written as DNA, the CDR3 is TGTGCCAGCAGCCAAGATCTTCCAGGGGACTATGGCTACACCTTC. This gives the protein CASSQDLPGDYGYTF.

The J gene is TRBJ1-4, the V gene TRBV28, with D unresolved. CDR3 size: 14 residues. CDR1 is MDHEN and CDR2 is SYDVKM in the germline V gene. V was cut by 2 bases and J by 5 bases, with 9 bases left in between. The CDR3 nucleotides are TGTGCCAGCAGTTTACCGCCAGGCAATGAAAAACTGTTTTTT. It translates to CASSLPPGNEKLFF. The full variable domain, in which reference TRBV28 and TRBJ1-4 provide the parts outside the CDR3, is DVKVTQSSRYLVKRTGEKVFLECVQDMDHENMFWYRQDPGLGLRLIYFSYDVKMKEKGDIPEGYSVSREKKERFSLILESASTNQTSMYLCASSLPPGNEKLFFGSGTQLSVL.

The rearrangement uses TRBV19 and TRBJ2-3; tentatively, D is TRBD1 or TRBD2 (5 bases each). The CDR3 runs to 11 residues. The V gene lost 9 bases and the J gene lost 11 bases, with 15 bases spanning the gap. The V gene's germline CDR1 is LNHDA and CDR2 SQIVND (reference sequence). CDR3 loop: CASKYGGKQYF. Here the CDR3 DNA reads TGTGCCAGCAAGTATGGGGGTAAGCAGTATTTT.

With regard to this clone: The limits of the CDR3 on the DNA are not certain, so only TCRdb's listed CDR3 is given. The chain has TRBV6-1 and TRBJ1-2. Germline V gene sequence: CDR1 MNHNS, CDR2 SASEGT. Counting both end residues, the CDR3 totals 14 amino acids. CDR3 sequence: CASILVPSNYGYTF.

This chain links TRBV6-6 with TRBJ1-5; a possible D gene is TRBD1 (6 bases). This CDR3 has 15 residues. The V end lost 5 bases, the J end lost 2 bases, and 13 bases lay between the germline ends. The germline CDR1 and CDR2 sequences are MNHNY and SVGAGI (reference sequence). The CDR3: CASSDTGKGNQPQHF. DNA for the CDR3: TGTGCCAGCAGTGATACAGGGAAGGGCAATCAGCCCCAGCATTTT.

In this sample, this clone turned up once. The chain has TRBV7-6 and TRBJ2-7; 8 bases map to TRBD1. Unmatched junction bases numbered 6, after V lost 2 bases and J lost 3 bases. Looked up from germline, CDR1 is SGHVS and CDR2 is FNYEAQ. The CDR3 totals 15 residues. CDR3 residues: CASSLRQGPNYEQYV. The CDR3 DNA reads as TGTGCCAGCAGCTTAAGACAGGGGCCGAACTACGAGCAGTACGTC.

The chain carries TRBV15 and TRBJ1-2, with TRBD1 matching over 9 bases. V lost 6 bases and J lost 8; bases outside the gene matches: 4. The CDR3 is 12 amino acids. Per the germline V gene, CDR1 is LNHNV and CDR2 is YYDKDF (reference sequence). The CDR3 coding sequence is TGTGCCACCAGGCGGACAGGGGAAGGCTACACCTTC. Translation: CATRRTGEGYTF.

This clone has more than one count but fewer than ten. Germline is not matched at one junction end, which may reflect a read error. The V gene is TRBV7-2, the J gene TRBJ1-3; D not resolved. The germline gives CDR1 SGHTA, CDR2 FQGNSA. CDR3 size: 12 residues. For the CDR3, the DNA is TGTGCCAGCAGTTTAGAAGGAAACACCATATATTTT. This gives the protein CASSLEGNTIYF.

The V gene is TRBV29-1, the J gene TRBJ2-5; D is ambiguous. Germline V gene lookup returns CDR1 SQVTM and CDR2 ANQGSEA. The CDR3 extends over 14 amino acids. V was shortened by 2 bases and J by 5 bases, with 15 bases between the two germline ends. Here the CDR3 DNA reads TGCAGCGTTGAACCGGCCTATCAGGTGGAGACCCAGTACTTC. Its translation: CSVEPAYQVETQYF.